The table lists the clone carrying this T cell receptor beta chain with a few counts. The antigen is not known. This entry belongs to a study of beta chain features in type 1 diabetes. In the study overall: On cell yields, gender and age, patients and healthy donors were similar.

CDR3 length: 14 residues. Trimming shortened V by 4 bases and J by 5 bases, and 18 bases separated the two germline ends. Germline lookup yields CDR1 GTSNPN and CDR2 SVGIG (reference sequence). Study-wide points: TCRB CDR3s were moderately but significantly shorter in Type 1 diabetes patients in all four CD4+ subsets. The influence of HLA type on TCRB rearrangement stayed undetermined.

Populations obtained by sorting all exceeded 98% purity. Expressed TCRB transcripts were sequenced, since all the RNA that had been isolated was reverse transcribed. TCRdb keeps only in-frame clones here, not all; method: immunoSEQ multiplex PCR. The table lists 600,000 to 700,000 clones, roughly 13% of them singletons. The clonotype was recovered from a man in his late teens or twenties with type 1 diabetes. Sequencing was performed on naive CD4+ T cells from blood. The chain is built from TRBV30 and TRBJ2-7, with D unclear. The CDR3 reads CAWNPWGSVDEQYF. The CDR3 DNA follows: TGTGCCTGGAACCCGTGGGGAAGTGTGGACGAGCAGTACTTC.